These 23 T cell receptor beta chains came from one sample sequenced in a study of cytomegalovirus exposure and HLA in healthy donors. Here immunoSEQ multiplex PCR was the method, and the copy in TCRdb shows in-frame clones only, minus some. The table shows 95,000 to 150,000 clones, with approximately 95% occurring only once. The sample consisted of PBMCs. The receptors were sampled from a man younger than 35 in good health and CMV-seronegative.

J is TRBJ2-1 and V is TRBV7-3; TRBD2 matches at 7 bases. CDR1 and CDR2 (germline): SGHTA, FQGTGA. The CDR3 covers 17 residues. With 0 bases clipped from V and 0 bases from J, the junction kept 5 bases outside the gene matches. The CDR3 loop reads CASSLTSGSSSYNEQFF. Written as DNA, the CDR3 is TGTGCCAGCAGCTTAACTAGCGGGTCCTCCTCCTACAATGAGCAGTTCTTC.

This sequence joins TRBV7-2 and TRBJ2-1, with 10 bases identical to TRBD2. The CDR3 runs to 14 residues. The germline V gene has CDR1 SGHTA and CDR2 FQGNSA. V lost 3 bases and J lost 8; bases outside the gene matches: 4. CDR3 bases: TGTGCCAGCAGCTTGGCTAGCGGGAGAGATGAGCAGTTCTTC. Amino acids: CASSLASGRDEQFF.

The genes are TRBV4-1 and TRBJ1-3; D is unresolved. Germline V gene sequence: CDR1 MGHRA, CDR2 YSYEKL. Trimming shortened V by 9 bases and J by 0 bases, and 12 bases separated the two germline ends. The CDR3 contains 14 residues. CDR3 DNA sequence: TGCGCCAGTCCCCCCTCCCGCTCTGGAAACACCATATATTTT. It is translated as CASPPSRSGNTIYF.

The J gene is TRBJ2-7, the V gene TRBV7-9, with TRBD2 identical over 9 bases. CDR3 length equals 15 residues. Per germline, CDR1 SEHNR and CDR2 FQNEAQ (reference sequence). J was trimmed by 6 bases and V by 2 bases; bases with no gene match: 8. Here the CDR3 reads CASSLNAGGPAEQYF. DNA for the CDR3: TGTGCCAGCAGCTTAAATGCGGGAGGGCCGGCCGAGCAGTACTTC.

Here the CDR3 DNA reads TGCGCCAGCAGCCAAGCACTAGCGGAGGCCTACGAGCAGTACTTC. It specifies CASSQALAEAYEQYF. This chain uses TRBV4-1 with TRBJ2-7; the match to TRBD2 covers 8 bases. The CDR3 loop spans 15 amino acids. J was trimmed by 2 bases and V by 1 base; bases with no gene match: 4. Germline loops: CDR1 MGHRA, CDR2 YSYEKL.

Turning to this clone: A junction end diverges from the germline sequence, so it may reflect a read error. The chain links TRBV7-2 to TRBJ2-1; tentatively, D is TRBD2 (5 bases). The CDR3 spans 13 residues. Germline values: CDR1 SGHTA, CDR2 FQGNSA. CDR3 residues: CASSHSPRDPRVF. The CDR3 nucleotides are TGTGCCAGCAGCCATAGCCCCCGGGATCCTAGGGTCTTC.

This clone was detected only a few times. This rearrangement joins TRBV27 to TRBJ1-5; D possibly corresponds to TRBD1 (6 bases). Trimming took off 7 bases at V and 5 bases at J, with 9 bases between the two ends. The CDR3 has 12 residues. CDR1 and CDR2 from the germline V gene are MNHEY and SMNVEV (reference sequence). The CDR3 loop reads CASTTGYQPQHF. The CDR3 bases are TGTGCCAGCACTACAGGGTATCAGCCCCAGCATTTT.

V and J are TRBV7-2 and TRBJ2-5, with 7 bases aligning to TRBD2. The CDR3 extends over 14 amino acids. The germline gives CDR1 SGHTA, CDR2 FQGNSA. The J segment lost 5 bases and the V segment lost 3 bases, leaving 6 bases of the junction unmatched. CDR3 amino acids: CASSLGGSLETQYF. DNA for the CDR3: TGTGCCAGCAGCTTGGGCGGGAGCCTTGAGACCCAGTACTTC.

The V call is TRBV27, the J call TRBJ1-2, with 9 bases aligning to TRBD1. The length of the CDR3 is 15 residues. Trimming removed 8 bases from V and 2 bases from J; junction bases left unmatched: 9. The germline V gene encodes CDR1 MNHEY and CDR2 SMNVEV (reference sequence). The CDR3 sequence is CASSSGQGPNYGYTF. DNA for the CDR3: TGTGCCAGCTCTAGCGGACAGGGGCCGAACTATGGCTACACCTTC.

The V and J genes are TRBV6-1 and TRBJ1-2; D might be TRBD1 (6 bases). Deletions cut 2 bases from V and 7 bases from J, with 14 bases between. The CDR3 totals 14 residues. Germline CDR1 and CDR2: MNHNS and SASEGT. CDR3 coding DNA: TGTGCCAGCAGTGAACTAGGGGGTACCAGTGGCTACACCTTC. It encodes CASSELGGTSGYTF.

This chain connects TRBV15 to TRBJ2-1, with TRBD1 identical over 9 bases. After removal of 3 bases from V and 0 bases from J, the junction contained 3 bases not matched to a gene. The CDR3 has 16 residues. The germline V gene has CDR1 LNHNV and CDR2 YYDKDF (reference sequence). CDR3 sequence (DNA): TGTGCCACCAGCAGGGGGACAGGGAGCTCCTACAATGAGCAGTTCTTC. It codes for CATSRGTGSSYNEQFF.

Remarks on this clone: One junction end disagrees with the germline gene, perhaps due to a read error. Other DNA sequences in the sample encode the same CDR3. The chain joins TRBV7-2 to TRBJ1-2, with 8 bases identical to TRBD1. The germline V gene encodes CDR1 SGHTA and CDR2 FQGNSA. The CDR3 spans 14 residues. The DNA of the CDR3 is TGTGCCAGCAGCCGGACAGGGTTCAACTATGGTTACACCTTC. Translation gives CASSRTGFNYGYTF.

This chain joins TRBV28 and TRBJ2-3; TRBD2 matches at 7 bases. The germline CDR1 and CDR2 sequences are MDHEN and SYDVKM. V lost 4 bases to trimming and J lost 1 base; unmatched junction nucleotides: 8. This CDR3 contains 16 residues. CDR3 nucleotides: TGTGCCAGCAGTTCCCCCGGGGGGAGGGGCACAGATACGCAGTATTTT. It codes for CASSSPGGRGTDTQYF.

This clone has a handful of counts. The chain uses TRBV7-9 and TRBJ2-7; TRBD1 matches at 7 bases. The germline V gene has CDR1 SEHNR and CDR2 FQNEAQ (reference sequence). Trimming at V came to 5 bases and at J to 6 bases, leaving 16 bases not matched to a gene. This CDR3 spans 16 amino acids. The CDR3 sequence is CASSPRGQIRVAEQYF. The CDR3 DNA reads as TGTGCCAGCAGCCCAAGGGGACAGATTAGGGTGGCCGAGCAGTACTTC.

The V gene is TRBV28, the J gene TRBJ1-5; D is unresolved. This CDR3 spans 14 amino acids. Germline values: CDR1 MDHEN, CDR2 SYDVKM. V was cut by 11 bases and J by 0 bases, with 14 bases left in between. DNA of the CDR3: TGTGCCGCCTCGTTCCAGTATAGCAATCAGCCCCAGCATTTT. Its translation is CAASFQYSNQPQHF. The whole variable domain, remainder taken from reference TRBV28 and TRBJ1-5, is DVKVTQSSRYLVKRTGEKVFLECVQDMDHENMFWYRQDPGLGLRLIYFSYDVKMKEKGDIPEGYSVSREKKERFSLILESASTNQTSMYLCAASFQYSNQPQHFGDGTRLSIL.

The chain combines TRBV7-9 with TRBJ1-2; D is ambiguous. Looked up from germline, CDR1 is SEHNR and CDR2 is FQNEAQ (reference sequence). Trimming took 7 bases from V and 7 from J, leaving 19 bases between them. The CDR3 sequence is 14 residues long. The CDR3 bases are TGTGCCAGCACAGCTTATCAGAGGGCTGGTGGCTACACCTTC. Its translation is CASTAYQRAGGYTF.

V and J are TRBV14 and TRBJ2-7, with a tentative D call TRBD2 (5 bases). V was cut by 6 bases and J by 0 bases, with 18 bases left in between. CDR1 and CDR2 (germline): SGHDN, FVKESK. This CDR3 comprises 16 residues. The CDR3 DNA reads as TGTGCCAGCAGTCGCGGTCGAGGGTTGAGCTCCTACGAGCAGTACTTC. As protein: CASSRGRGLSSYEQYF.

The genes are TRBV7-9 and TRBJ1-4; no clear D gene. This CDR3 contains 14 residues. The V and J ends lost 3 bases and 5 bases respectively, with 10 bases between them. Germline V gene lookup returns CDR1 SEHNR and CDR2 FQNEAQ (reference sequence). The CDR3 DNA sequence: TGTGCCAGCAGCTTCGGGTCTTTGAATGAAAAACTGTTTTTT. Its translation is CASSFGSLNEKLFF.

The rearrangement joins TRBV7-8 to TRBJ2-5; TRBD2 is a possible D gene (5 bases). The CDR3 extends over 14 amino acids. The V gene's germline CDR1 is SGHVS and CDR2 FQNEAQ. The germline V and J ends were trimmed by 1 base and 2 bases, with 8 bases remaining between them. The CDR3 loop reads CASSLGRQQETQYF. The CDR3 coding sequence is TGTGCCAGCAGCTTAGGGAGGCAACAAGAGACCCAGTACTTC. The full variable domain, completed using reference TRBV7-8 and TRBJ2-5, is GAGVSQSPRYKVAKRGQDVALRCDPISGHVSLFWYQQALGQGPEFLTYFQNEAQLDKSGLPSDRFFAERPEGSVSTLKIQRTQQEDSAVYLCASSLGRQQETQYFGPGTRLLVL.

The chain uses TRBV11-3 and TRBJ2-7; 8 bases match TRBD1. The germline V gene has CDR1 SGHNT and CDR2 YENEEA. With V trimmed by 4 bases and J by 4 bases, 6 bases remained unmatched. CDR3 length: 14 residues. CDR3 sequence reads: CASSSGTGGYEQYF. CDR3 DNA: TGTGCCAGCAGCTCTGGGACAGGAGGTTACGAGCAGTACTTC.

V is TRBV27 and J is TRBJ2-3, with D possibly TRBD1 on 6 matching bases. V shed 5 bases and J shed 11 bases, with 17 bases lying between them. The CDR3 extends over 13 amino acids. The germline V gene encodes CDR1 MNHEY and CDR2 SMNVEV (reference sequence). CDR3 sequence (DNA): TGTGCCAGCAGTAGGGGGTCCCGGTCGGGGCAGTATTTT. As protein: CASSRGSRSGQYF.

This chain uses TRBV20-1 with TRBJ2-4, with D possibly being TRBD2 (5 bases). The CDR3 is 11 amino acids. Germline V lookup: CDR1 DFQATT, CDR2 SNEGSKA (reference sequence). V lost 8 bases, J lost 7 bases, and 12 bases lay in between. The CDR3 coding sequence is TGCAGTCCCTCAGAGGGCAACATTCAGTACTTC. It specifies CSPSEGNIQYF.

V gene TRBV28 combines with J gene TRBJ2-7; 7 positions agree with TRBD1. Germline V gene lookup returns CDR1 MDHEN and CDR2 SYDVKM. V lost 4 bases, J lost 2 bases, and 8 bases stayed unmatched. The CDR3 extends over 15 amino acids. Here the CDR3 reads CASSSPDRHPYEQYF. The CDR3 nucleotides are TGTGCCAGCAGTTCCCCGGACAGGCACCCCTACGAGCAGTACTTC.